This T cell receptor beta chain was captured in a study of cytomegalovirus exposure and HLA in healthy donors. Study results and caveats: Later analysis suggested most CMV-associated TCR beta chains were HLA-restricted.

The study ran its PCR with 60 Vbeta and 13 Jbeta primers. TCRdb's table, derived via immunoSEQ multiplex PCR, lists solely in-frame clones and lacks some. The sample consists of 200,000 to 250,000 clones, around 80% of them appearing once. This clone came up once. What it binds is unknown. The CDR3 length is 15 residues. Germline V gives CDR1 SGHTA, CDR2 FQGNSA. Trimming took 6 bases from V and 4 from J, leaving 16 bases between them. J is TRBJ1-3 and V is TRBV7-2; weak D call: TRBD1 (6 bases). The receptor was isolated from a woman in her thirties or forties in good health and CMV-seronegative. Sequenced input: PBMCs. CDR3 loop: CASSSTGTTGNTIYF. The DNA of the CDR3 is TGTGCCAGCAGTTCTACCGGGACAACAGGAAACACCATATATTTT.